This T cell receptor (beta chain) originates from a study of a mutant IDH1 vaccine in newly diagnosed glioma. About the research overall: Patients came in for eight vaccinations, in weeks 1, 3, 5, 7, 11, 15, 19 and 23. The study started vaccination 4-6 weeks after radiotherapy alone, or with temozolomide cycles. Treated patients, averaging approximately 40 years, were 62.5% male and approximately 38% female.

Some clones are missing from TCRdb's copy, which holds only in-frame ones; the method was immunoSEQ multiplex PCR. The sample lists tens of thousands of clones; around 81% were seen once. Stated time point: week 5, during vaccination. Vaccination comprised doses that each held 300 ug of mutant IDH1 20-mer peptide, plus topical imiquimod. There are a few counts of this clone. Its antigen is as yet unknown. Germline loops: CDR1 LNHDA, CDR2 SQIVND (reference sequence). CDR3 size: 15 residues. Unmatched junction bases numbered 14, after V lost 10 bases and J lost 6 bases. The study's findings and limits: Seemingly, top peripheral T cell clonotype changes bore no relation to pseudoprogression.

The source of this sequence is a man aged 50 or older with glioma. The chain couples TRBV19 to TRBJ1-1; 10 bases match TRBD1. The sequencing used PBMCs, collected from a glioma patient whose treatment included an IDH1 peptide vaccine. CDR3: CATKGLTGGEAEAFF. The CDR3 coding sequence is TGTGCCACCAAGGGGTTGACAGGGGGCGAGGCTGAAGCTTTCTTT.